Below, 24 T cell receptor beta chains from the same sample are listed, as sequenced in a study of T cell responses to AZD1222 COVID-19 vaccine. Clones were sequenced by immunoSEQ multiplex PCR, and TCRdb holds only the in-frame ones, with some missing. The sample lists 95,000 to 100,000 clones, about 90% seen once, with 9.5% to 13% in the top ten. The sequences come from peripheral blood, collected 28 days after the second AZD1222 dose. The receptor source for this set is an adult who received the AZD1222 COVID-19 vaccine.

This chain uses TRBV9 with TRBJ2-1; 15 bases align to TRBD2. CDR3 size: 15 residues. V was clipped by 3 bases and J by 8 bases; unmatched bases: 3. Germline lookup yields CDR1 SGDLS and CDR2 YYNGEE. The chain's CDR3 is CASSGTSGRADEQFF. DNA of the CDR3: TGTGCCAGCAGCGGGACTAGCGGGAGGGCAGATGAGCAGTTCTTC.

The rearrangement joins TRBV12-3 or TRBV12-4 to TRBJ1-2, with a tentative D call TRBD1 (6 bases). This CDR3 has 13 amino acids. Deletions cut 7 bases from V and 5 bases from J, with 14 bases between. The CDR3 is CASTLGGGYGYTF. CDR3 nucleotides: TGTGCCAGCACTCTGGGAGGGGGGTATGGCTACACCTTC.

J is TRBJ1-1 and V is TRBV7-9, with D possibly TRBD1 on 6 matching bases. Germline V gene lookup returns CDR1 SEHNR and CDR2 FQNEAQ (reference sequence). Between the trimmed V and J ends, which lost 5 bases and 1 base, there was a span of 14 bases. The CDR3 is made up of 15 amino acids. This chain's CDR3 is CASSPRTDTNTEAFF. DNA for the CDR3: TGTGCCAGCAGCCCCCGGACAGACACGAACACTGAAGCTTTCTTT.

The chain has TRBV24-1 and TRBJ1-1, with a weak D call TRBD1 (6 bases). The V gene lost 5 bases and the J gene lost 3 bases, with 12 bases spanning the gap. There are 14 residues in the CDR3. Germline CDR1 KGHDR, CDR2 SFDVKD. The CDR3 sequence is CATSGGQGYTEAFF. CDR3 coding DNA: TGTGCCACCAGTGGCGGCCAGGGGTACACTGAAGCTTTCTTT.

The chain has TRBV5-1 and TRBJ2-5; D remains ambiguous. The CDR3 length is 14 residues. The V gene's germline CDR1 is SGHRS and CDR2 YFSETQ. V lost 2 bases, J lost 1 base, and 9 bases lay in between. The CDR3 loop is CASSFLDGQETQYF. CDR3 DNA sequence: TGCGCCAGCAGCTTCCTGGACGGCCAAGAGACCCAGTACTTC.

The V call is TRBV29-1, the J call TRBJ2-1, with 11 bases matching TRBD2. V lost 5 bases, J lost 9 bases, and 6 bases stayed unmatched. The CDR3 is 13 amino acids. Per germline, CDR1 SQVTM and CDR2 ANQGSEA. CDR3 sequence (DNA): TGCAGCGTTTCCCTAGCGGGAGGTGGTGAGCAGTTCTTC. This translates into CSVSLAGGGEQFF.

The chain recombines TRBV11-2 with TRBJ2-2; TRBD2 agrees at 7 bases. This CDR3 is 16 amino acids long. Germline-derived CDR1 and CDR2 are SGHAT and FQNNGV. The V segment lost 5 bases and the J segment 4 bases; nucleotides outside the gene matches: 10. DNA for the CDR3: TGTGCCAGCAGCCATTACGGGACTATCGGCACCGGGGAGCTGTTTTTT. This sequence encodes CASSHYGTIGTGELFF. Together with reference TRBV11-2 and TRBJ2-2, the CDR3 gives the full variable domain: EAGVAQSPRYKIIEKRQSVAFWCNPISGHATLYWYQQILGQGPKLLIQFQNNGVVDDSQLPKDRFSAERLKGVDSTLKIQPAKLEDSAVYLCASSHYGTIGTGELFFGEGSRLTVL.

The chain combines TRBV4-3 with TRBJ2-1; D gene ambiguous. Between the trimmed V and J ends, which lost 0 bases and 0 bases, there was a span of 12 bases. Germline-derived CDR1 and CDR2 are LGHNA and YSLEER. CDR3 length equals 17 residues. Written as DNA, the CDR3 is TGCGCCAGCAGCCAAGAGTCAGTTTCTTACTCCTACAATGAGCAGTTCTTC. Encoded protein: CASSQESVSYSYNEQFF.

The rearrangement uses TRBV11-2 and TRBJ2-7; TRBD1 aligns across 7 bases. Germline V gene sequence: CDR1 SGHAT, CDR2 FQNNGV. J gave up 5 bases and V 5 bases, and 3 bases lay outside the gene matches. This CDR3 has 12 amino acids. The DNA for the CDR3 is TGTGCCAGCAGCCCGACAGGGAACGAGCAGTACTTC. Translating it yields CASSPTGNEQYF. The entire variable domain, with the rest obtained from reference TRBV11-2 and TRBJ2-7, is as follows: EAGVAQSPRYKIIEKRQSVAFWCNPISGHATLYWYQQILGQGPKLLIQFQNNGVVDDSQLPKDRFSAERLKGVDSTLKIQPAKLEDSAVYLCASSPTGNEQYFGPGTRLTVT.

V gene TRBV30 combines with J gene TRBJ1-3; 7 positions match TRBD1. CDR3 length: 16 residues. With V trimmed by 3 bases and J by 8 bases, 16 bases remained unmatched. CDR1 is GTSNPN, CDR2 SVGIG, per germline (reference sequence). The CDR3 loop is CAWRGAPDRALDTIYF. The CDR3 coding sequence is TGTGCCTGGAGGGGGGCCCCTGACAGGGCCCTGGACACCATATATTTT.

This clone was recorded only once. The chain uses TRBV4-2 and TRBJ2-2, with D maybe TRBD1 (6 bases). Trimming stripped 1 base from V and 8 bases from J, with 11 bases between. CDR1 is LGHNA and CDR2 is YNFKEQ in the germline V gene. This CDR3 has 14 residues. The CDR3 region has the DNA TGTGCCAGCAGCCAAGCAGGGGTTGGGGGGGAGCTGTTTTTT. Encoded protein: CASSQAGVGGELFF.

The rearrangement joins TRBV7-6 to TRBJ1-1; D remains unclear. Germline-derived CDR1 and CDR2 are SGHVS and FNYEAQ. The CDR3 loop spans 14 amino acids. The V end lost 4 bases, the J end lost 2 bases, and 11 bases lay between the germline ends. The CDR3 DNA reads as TGTGCCAGCAGCTCAATATCCACCAACACTGAAGCTTTCTTT. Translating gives CASSSISTNTEAFF.

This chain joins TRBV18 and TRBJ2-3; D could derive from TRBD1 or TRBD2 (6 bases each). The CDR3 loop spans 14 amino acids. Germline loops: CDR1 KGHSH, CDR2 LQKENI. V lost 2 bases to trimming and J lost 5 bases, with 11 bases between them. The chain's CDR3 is CASSPMGGLDTQYF. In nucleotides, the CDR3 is TGTGCCAGCTCACCAATGGGGGGCCTAGATACGCAGTATTTT.

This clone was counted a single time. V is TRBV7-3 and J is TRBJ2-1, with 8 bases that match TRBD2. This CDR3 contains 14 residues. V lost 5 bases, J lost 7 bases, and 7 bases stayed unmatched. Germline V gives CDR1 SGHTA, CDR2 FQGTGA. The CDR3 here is CASSPAGAVNEQFF. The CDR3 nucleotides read TGTGCCAGCAGCCCAGCGGGGGCCGTTAATGAGCAGTTCTTC.

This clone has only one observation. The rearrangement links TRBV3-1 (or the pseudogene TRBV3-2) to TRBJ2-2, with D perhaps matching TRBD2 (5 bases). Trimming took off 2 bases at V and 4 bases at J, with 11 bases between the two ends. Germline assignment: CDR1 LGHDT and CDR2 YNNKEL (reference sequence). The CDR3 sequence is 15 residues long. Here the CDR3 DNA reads TGTGCCAGCAGCCAAAGGCGGGCTACCACCGGGGAGCTGTTTTTT. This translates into CASSQRRATTGELFF.

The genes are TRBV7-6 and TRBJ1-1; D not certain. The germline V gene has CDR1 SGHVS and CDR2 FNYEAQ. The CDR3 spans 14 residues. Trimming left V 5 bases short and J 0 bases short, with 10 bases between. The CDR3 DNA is TGTGCCAGCAGCCCGCATACGGTGAACACTGAAGCTTTCTTT. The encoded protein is CASSPHTVNTEAFF.

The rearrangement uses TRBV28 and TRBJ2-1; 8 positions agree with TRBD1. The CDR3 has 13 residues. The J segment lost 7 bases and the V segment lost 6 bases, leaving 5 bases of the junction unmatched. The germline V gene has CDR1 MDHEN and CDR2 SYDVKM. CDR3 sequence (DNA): TGTGCCAGCAGGGACAGGGCCAGTAATGAGCAGTTCTTC. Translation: CASRDRASNEQFF.

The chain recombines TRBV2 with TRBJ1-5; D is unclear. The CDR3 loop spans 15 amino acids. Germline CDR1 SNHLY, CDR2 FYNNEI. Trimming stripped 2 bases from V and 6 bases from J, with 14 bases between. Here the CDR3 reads CASSEYTGDIQPQHF. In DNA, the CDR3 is TGTGCCAGCAGTGAATATACCGGGGATATTCAGCCCCAGCATTTT.

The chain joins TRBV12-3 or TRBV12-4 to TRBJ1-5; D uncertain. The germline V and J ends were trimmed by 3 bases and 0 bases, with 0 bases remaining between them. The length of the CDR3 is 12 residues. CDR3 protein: CASSFSNQPQHF. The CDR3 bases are TGTGCCAGCAGTTTTAGCAATCAGCCCCAGCATTTT.

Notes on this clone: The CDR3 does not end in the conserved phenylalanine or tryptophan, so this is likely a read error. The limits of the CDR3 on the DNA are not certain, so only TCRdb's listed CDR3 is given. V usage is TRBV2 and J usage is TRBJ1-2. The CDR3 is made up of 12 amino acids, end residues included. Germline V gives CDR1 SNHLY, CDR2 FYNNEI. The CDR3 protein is CASTIFQSILSI.

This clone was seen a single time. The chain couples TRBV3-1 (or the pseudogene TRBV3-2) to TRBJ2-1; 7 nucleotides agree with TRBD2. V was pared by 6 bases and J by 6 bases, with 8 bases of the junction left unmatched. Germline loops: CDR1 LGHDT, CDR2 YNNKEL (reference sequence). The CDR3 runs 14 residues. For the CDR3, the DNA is TGTGCCAGCAGTCCCTACGGCGGGGGCAATGAGCAGTTCTTC. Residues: CASSPYGGGNEQFF.

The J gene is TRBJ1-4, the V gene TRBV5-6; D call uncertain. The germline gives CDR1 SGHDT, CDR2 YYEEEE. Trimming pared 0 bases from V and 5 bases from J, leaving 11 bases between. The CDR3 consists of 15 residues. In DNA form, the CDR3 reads TGTGCCAGCAGCTTGGGTTACAGATCAAATGAAAAACTGTTTTTT. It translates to CASSLGYRSNEKLFF.

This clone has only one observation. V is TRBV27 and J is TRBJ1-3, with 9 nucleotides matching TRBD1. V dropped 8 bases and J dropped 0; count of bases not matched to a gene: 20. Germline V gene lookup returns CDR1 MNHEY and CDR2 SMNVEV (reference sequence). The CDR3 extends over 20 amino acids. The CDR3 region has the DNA TGTGCCAGCTATCCGCTGACAGGGGGGACCTCTACCAGCTCTGGAAACACCATATATTTT. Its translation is CASYPLTGGTSTSSGNTIYF.

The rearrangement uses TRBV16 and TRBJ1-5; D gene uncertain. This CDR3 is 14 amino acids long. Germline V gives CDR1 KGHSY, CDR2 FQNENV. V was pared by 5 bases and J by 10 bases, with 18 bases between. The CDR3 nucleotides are TGTGCCAGCAGCAGCAGGAGCAGCGGTTACCCCCAGCATTTT. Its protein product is CASSSRSSGYPQHF.